This TCR beta chain was documented in a study of cytomegalovirus exposure and HLA in healthy donors. Study observations and caveats: About 87% or about 30% of the time was how often most TCR beta V segments were productive, according to an earlier analysis. In a later analysis, the majority of CMV-associated beta chains seemingly showed HLA restriction. It was reported that the classifier diagnosed cytomegalovirus status with high specificity and sensitivity in both the original and validation cohorts.

The PCR made use of 60 Vbeta and 13 Jbeta primers. TCRdb keeps only in-frame clones here, not all; method: immunoSEQ multiplex PCR. Altogether 95,000 to 150,000 clones are present, 15% being singletons, with the ten largest covering 1.9%. There are 17 residues in the CDR3. Germline-derived CDR1 and CDR2 are SGHDT and YYEEEE. V gave up 0 bases and J gave up 5 bases; unmatched junction bases: 10. This clone was found a few times. Antigen specificity is unknown. The source is a woman between 18 and 29 years old in good health and CMV-seronegative. The specimen sequenced was PBMCs. The genes are TRBV5-6 and TRBJ2-1, with 8 positions matching TRBD2. The CDR3 coding sequence is TGTGCCAGCAGCTTGGAGGGCGGGAGGAGGGTACACAATGAGCAGTTCTTC. It is translated as CASSLEGGRRVHNEQFF.